This entry lists 24 T cell receptor beta chains sequenced from one sample in a study of T cells in Graves' hyperthyroidism and ophthalmopathy. The investigators amplified TCR beta CDR3 regions from RNA transcripts. First-round RT-PCR targeting the TCR CDR3 was performed with the HTBI primer set. MiXCR was run by TCRdb on the multiplex PCR reads, yielding one entry per CDR3 protein. Counted here are 250,000 to 300,000 distinct CDR3 sequences, about 14% occurring once; the ten biggest clones make up 6% to 8%. The sample comprised blood. The source is a woman in her 30s with Graves' hyperthyroidism that later progressed to Graves' ophthalmopathy.

This clonotype appeared once. J is TRBJ2-5 and V is TRBV4-3; 14 bases line up with TRBD2. There are 18 residues in the CDR3. Per germline, CDR1 LGHNA and CDR2 YSLEER. The ends lost 0 bases at V and 8 bases at J; junction bases unmatched: 11. The CDR3 nucleotides read TGCGCCAGCAGCCAAGAAATCGCCGGGACTAGCGGGAGAGTAACCCAGTACTTC. It yields the protein CASSQEIAGTSGRVTQYF.

In this sample, this clonotype turned up many times. This sequence joins TRBV7-3 and TRBJ2-2, with D perhaps matching TRBD1 (6 bases). The CDR3 loop spans 16 amino acids. Germline CDR1 is SGHTA and CDR2 is FQGTGA. V was cut by 4 bases and J by 7 bases, with 19 bases left in between. CDR3 DNA: TGTGCCAGCAGCTCCCCGGGACATACGCTCGGCGGGGAGCTGTTTTTT. Translated: CASSSPGHTLGGELFF. The full variable domain, with the rest looked up from reference TRBV7-3 and TRBJ2-2, is GAGVSQTPSNKVTEKGKYVELRCDPISGHTALYWYRQSLGQGPEFLIYFQGTGAADDSGLPNDRFFAVRPEGSVSTLKIQRTERGDSAVYLCASSSPGHTLGGELFFGEGSRLTVL.

This clonotype appeared a few times. This chain uses TRBV4-2 with TRBJ2-1; D tentatively fits TRBD1 or TRBD2 (6 bases each). The V end lost 1 base, the J end lost 10 bases, and 11 bases lay between the germline ends. Per the germline V gene, CDR1 is LGHNA and CDR2 is YNFKEQ. The CDR3 has 13 amino acids. The CDR3 sequence: CASSQVGAGEQFF. As DNA, the CDR3 is TGTGCCAGCAGCCAAGTGGGGGCGGGAGAGCAGTTCTTC.

This clonotype was observed many times. V usage is TRBV14 and J usage is TRBJ2-1; 9 nucleotides match TRBD2. V lost 0 bases to trimming and J lost 7 bases; unmatched junction nucleotides: 13. The germline V gene has CDR1 SGHDN and CDR2 FVKESK. The CDR3 runs to 18 residues. CDR3 loop: CASSQEWIGGRAINEQFF. The CDR3, as DNA: TGTGCCAGCAGCCAAGAGTGGATCGGCGGGAGGGCGATAAATGAGCAGTTCTTC.

This clonotype was seen only once. The V gene is TRBV29-1, the J gene TRBJ2-7; 7 bases match TRBD2. Germline V CDR1 and CDR2: SQVTM, ANQGSEA. Trimming removed 5 bases from V and 2 bases from J; junction bases left unmatched: 6. The CDR3 contains 13 residues. Here the CDR3 DNA reads TGCAGCGTTCTAAAGCGGGATGCCTACGAGCAGTACTTC. Protein: CSVLKRDAYEQYF.

This clonotype was found many times. The chain recombines TRBV27 with TRBJ1-5, with unresolved D. This CDR3 comprises 13 residues. The germline CDR1 and CDR2 sequences are MNHEY and SMNVEV (reference sequence). Trimming cost V 5 bases and J 6 bases, with 11 bases left between them. The CDR3 spells CASSPSGGQPQHF. DNA of the CDR3: TGTGCCAGCAGTCCCTCGGGAGGTCAGCCCCAGCATTTT.

This clonotype was seen many times. The CDR3 sequence is CASSPGLAAYEQYF. DNA of the CDR3: TGTGCCAGCAGCCCAGGACTAGCGGCCTACGAGCAGTACTTC. J is TRBJ2-7 and V is TRBV7-2; TRBD2 matches 10 bases. With 5 bases clipped from V and 2 bases from J, the junction kept 3 bases outside the gene matches. Looked up from germline, CDR1 is SGHTA and CDR2 is FQGNSA. This CDR3 has 14 amino acids.

The CDR3 is CASSEGTGWGGDTQYF. CDR3 in DNA: TGCGCCAGCAGCGAGGGGACCGGTTGGGGGGGTGATACGCAGTATTTT. V usage is TRBV5-1 and J usage is TRBJ2-3; 7 bases align to TRBD2. The germline V gene encodes CDR1 SGHRS and CDR2 YFSETQ. CDR3 length equals 16 residues. The V gene end was trimmed by 4 bases and the J gene end by 6 bases; junction bases not matched to a gene: 14.

This clonotype was seen ten or more times. J is TRBJ1-1 and V is TRBV29-1; D might be TRBD1 (5 bases). The CDR3 consists of 12 residues. Trimming pared 7 bases from V and 2 bases from J, leaving 11 bases between. Germline V gene sequence: CDR1 SQVTM, CDR2 ANQGSEA. CDR3 protein: CSERQYNTEAFF. In DNA, the CDR3 is TGCAGCGAGAGACAGTACAACACTGAAGCTTTCTTT.

This chain connects TRBV5-1 to TRBJ1-6; TRBD1 aligns across 10 bases. This CDR3 has 17 residues. The germline V gene has CDR1 SGHRS and CDR2 YFSETQ. The V and J ends lost 4 bases and 0 bases, in that order; junction bases with no gene match: 4. The CDR3 reads CASSVRTGGSYNSPLHF. Here the CDR3 DNA reads TGCGCCAGCAGCGTCCGGACAGGGGGCTCCTATAATTCACCCCTCCACTTT.

This clonotype has just one count. The CDR3 does not close with the conserved phenylalanine or tryptophan, likely indicating a read error. The genes are TRBV20-1 and TRBJ2-7; TRBD2 might be the D (6 bases). The V end lost 5 bases, the J end lost 3 bases, and 14 bases lay between the germline ends. This CDR3 spans 13 amino acids. Per germline, CDR1 DFQATT and CDR2 SNEGSKA (reference sequence). The CDR3 DNA sequence: TGCAGTGCTGGCGGCGGGGCGGACTACGAGCAGTACTCC. Encoded protein: CSAGGGADYEQYS.

Ten or more counts support this clonotype. The chain carries TRBV20-1 and TRBJ2-7; 10 bases map to TRBD2. The V and J ends lost 6 bases and 3 bases, in that order; junction bases with no gene match: 5. The CDR3 is 13 amino acids. Germline V CDR1 and CDR2: DFQATT, SNEGSKA (reference sequence). The CDR3 coding sequence is TGCAGTGCCGAGACTAGCGGGCTCTACGAGCAGTACTTC. This gives the protein CSAETSGLYEQYF.

This clonotype was found many times. The rearrangement links TRBV6-1 to TRBJ2-7; 11 bases line up with TRBD2. Germline CDR1 is MNHNS and CDR2 is SASEGT. This CDR3 has 15 amino acids. Unmatched junction bases numbered 7, after V lost 2 bases and J lost 7 bases. The CDR3, as DNA: TGTGCCAGCAGTGAAACTACTAGCGGGAGTTGGGAGCAGTACTTC. Translating it yields CASSETTSGSWEQYF.

This clonotype was counted many times. The chain joins TRBV20-1 to TRBJ2-7, with 7 bases matching TRBD1. With V trimmed by 7 bases and J by 2 bases, 8 bases remained unmatched. This CDR3 is built from 13 residues. The germline gives CDR1 DFQATT, CDR2 SNEGSKA (reference sequence). CDR3 in amino acids: CSGADRVTYEQYF. Here the CDR3 DNA reads TGCAGTGGGGCAGACAGGGTCACCTACGAGCAGTACTTC.

This clonotype has ten or more counts. The V gene is TRBV27, the J gene TRBJ1-2, with D perhaps TRBD1 (5 bases). Germline-derived CDR1 and CDR2 are MNHEY and SMNVEV (reference sequence). The germline V and J ends were trimmed by 8 bases and 3 bases, with 13 bases remaining between them. CDR3 length equals 13 residues. CDR3 region: CASGYGGDYGYTF. The CDR3 DNA reads TGTGCCAGCGGATATGGGGGGGACTATGGCTACACCTTC.

This clonotype appeared many times. The V gene is TRBV6-2 or TRBV6-3, the J gene TRBJ2-7, with D possibly TRBD2 on 7 matching bases. This CDR3 region has 15 residues. Germline CDR1 MNHEY, CDR2 SVGEGT. V was clipped by 2 bases and J by 5 bases, with 16 bases between them. CDR3 sequence: CASSYRGEGHHEQYF. The CDR3 nucleotides read TGTGCCAGCAGTTACAGAGGGGAGGGACACCACGAGCAGTACTTC.

This chain uses TRBV5-4 with TRBJ2-7; 7 bases are shared with TRBD1. V was clipped by 4 bases and J by 2 bases; unmatched bases: 9. The CDR3 consists of 15 residues. CDR1 is SGHNT, CDR2 YYREEE, per germline (reference sequence). Here the CDR3 reads CASSPGQTLPYEQYF. CDR3 DNA: TGTGCCAGCAGCCCGGGACAGACACTCCCCTACGAGCAGTACTTC.

This clonotype was counted many times. V usage is TRBV19 and J usage is TRBJ2-1, with TRBD1 matching over 7 bases. Per germline, CDR1 LNHDA and CDR2 SQIVND (reference sequence). The CDR3 runs 15 residues. Trimming took 2 bases from V and 6 from J; bases not matched to a gene: 7. The CDR3 spells CASSIRQGPPNEQFF. DNA of the CDR3: TGTGCCAGTAGTATACGACAGGGACCCCCCAATGAGCAGTTCTTC.

This clonotype was counted many times. J is TRBJ1-5 and V is TRBV6-2 or TRBV6-3; TRBD1 matches 7 bases. Trimming took 4 bases from V and 6 from J; bases not matched to a gene: 3. Germline V gene lookup returns CDR1 MNHEY and CDR2 SVGEGT. The CDR3 totals 13 residues. CDR3 sequence (DNA): TGTGCCAGCAGTTCTACAGGGGTTCAGCCCCAGCATTTT. It codes for CASSSTGVQPQHF.

This clonotype was picked up a small number of times. This chain connects TRBV9 to TRBJ2-7, with 12 bases that match TRBD2. The V and J ends lost 0 bases and 3 bases, in that order; junction bases with no gene match: 4. Germline loops: CDR1 SGDLS, CDR2 YYNGEE. The CDR3 runs 16 residues. The CDR3 DNA reads TGTGCCAGCAGCGTAGCCCCTAGCGGGAGGGGCTACGAGCAGTACTTC. Its translation is CASSVAPSGRGYEQYF.

This clonotype was observed many times. The genes are TRBV7-8 and TRBJ2-3; the D is unclear. Germline CDR1 SGHVS, CDR2 FQNEAQ. V was cut by 4 bases and J by 8 bases, with 10 bases left in between. CDR3 length: 12 amino acids. The CDR3, as DNA: TGTGCCAGCAGCTCTACCCAGGTTACGCAGTATTTT. It specifies CASSSTQVTQYF.

The chain uses TRBV10-3 and TRBJ2-1; D unclear. This CDR3 has 17 amino acids. Trimming removed 4 bases from V and 0 bases from J, with 16 bases in between. Germline V gene data show CDR1 as ENHRY and CDR2 as SYGVKD. The CDR3 nucleotides read TGTGCCATCAGTGCCAGGACCGTTCAAAGCTCCTACAATGAGCAGTTCTTC. Residues: CAISARTVQSSYNEQFF.

This clonotype was detected many times. This sequence joins TRBV10-3 and TRBJ2-1, with 9 bases fitting TRBD1. The CDR3 is 14 amino acids. From germline, CDR1 is ENHRY and CDR2 SYGVKD. V was clipped by 5 bases and J by 4 bases; unmatched bases: 3. As DNA, the CDR3 is TGTGCCATCAGTCCTGGACAGGGGTACAATGAGCAGTTCTTC. Amino acids: CAISPGQGYNEQFF.

The chain has TRBV9 and TRBJ1-6, with 7 bases aligning to TRBD1. The V segment lost 2 bases and the J segment 6 bases; nucleotides outside the gene matches: 8. The CDR3 runs 16 residues. Germline CDR1 SGDLS, CDR2 YYNGEE. The CDR3 DNA follows: TGTGCCAGCAGCGTGGCCCCCGGGACAGCTAATTCACCCCTCCACTTT. Encoded protein: CASSVAPGTANSPLHF.